This T cell receptor beta chain was profiled in a study of response to subunit inactivated influenza vaccine. From the RT-PCR reads, TCRdb called clonotypes with MiXCR, one entry per CDR3 protein. The repertoire includes roughly 540,000 distinct CDR3 sequences, 20% to 25% of them detected once, and approximately 2.9% sits in the top ten. The germline gives CDR1 DFQATT, CDR2 SNEGSKA (reference sequence). The CDR3 has 14 residues. V lost 6 bases to trimming and J lost 2 bases, with 15 bases between them. The same specimen was also included in a second study, on T cells expressing NK-cell markers. Per that paper: For TCR beta, cDNA was produced by 5'RACE template switching with UMIs. Restricting sorting to alpha-beta TCR T cells was achieved in several experiments by an anti-gamma-delta TCR antibody. The study did not resolve the HCMV specificity of expanded NKG2C+ T cell clones.

The TCR sequence derives from a man between 45 and 60 years old who received an inactivated influenza vaccine. V and J are TRBV20-1 and TRBJ2-3; D is perhaps TRBD2 (5 bases). This material consisted of CD4+ T cells sorted from PBMCs, taken 12 days after vaccination. CDR3 in amino acids: CSAGRAGVTDTQYF. In nucleotides, the CDR3 is TGCAGTGCCGGACGAGCCGGGGTCACAGATACGCAGTATTTT.